The 16 T cell receptor beta chains listed next were all sequenced from one sample in a study of a mutant IDH1 vaccine in newly diagnosed glioma. These receptors' targets are unknown. Time point of the sample: week 47, end of study. Topical imiquimod was applied with each vaccine dose, which held 300 ug of mutant IDH1 20-mer peptide. The repertoire was sequenced with immunoSEQ multiplex PCR; TCRdb's copy has only in-frame clones and lacks some. This sample yields 50,000 to 65,000 clones, of which under 85% are seen a single time; approximately 3.5% belongs to the top ten. The sample was PBMCs, taken from a glioma patient whose treatment included an IDH1 peptide vaccine. All receptors come from a woman between 50 and 59 years old with glioma.

The chain couples TRBV5-1 to TRBJ2-3; 7 positions match TRBD2. Trimming took 0 bases from V and 4 from J; bases not matched to a gene: 17. CDR1 is SGHRS, CDR2 YFSETQ, per germline. The CDR3 is 19 residues long. The CDR3 DNA follows: TGCGCCAGCAGCTTGGCGGTGGGCGGGGGATTTATGGGTGCAGATACGCAGTATTTT. Amino acid sequence: CASSLAVGGGFMGADTQYF. The variable domain in full, with the rest retrieved from reference TRBV5-1 and TRBJ2-3, is KAGVTQTPRYLIKTRGQQVTLSCSPISGHRSVSWYQQTPGQGLQFLFEYFSETQRNKGNFPGRFSGRQFSNSRSEMNVSTLELGDSALYLCASSLAVGGGFMGADTQYFGPGTRLTVL.

The chain couples TRBV14 to TRBJ1-3; D is uncertain. CDR3 length: 17 residues. V was shortened by 0 bases and J by 4 bases, with 16 bases between the two germline ends. The germline gives CDR1 SGHDN, CDR2 FVKESK. In DNA, the CDR3 is TGTGCCAGCAGCCAAGATCGAATGGTAAACTTGGGAAACACCATATATTTT. It encodes CASSQDRMVNLGNTIYF. Variable domain in full (rest from reference TRBV14 and TRBJ1-3): EAGVTQFPSHSVIEKGQTVTLRCDPISGHDNLYWYRRVMGKEIKFLLHFVKESKQDESGMPNNRFLAERTGGTYSTLKVQPAELEDSGVYFCASSQDRMVNLGNTIYFGEGSWLTVV.

The rearrangement joins TRBV11-2 to TRBJ1-1; 9 bases are a match to TRBD1. The CDR3 totals 13 residues. Per germline, CDR1 SGHAT and CDR2 FQNNGV. Trimming at V came to 5 bases and at J to 5 bases, leaving 3 bases not matched to a gene. The chain's CDR3 is CASSLGQGTEAFF. The DNA for the CDR3 is TGTGCCAGCAGCCTCGGACAGGGGACTGAAGCTTTCTTT.

The rearrangement joins TRBV2 to TRBJ2-5, with TRBD1 as a possible D gene (6 bases). This CDR3 has 15 residues. The germline V gene encodes CDR1 SNHLY and CDR2 FYNNEI. The germline V and J ends were trimmed by 2 bases and 5 bases, with 15 bases remaining between them. CDR3 protein: CASSELGIQGETQYF. The CDR3 DNA follows: TGTGCCAGCAGTGAATTGGGTATACAGGGTGAGACCCAGTACTTC.

The genes are TRBV30 and TRBJ1-2, with 8 bases lining up with TRBD1. Germline assignment: CDR1 GTSNPN and CDR2 SVGIG (reference sequence). With V trimmed by 3 bases and J by 2 bases, 2 bases remained unmatched. This CDR3 is built from 13 residues. The CDR3 sequence is CAWSNRGNYGYTF. The DNA for the CDR3 is TGTGCCTGGAGCAACAGGGGGAACTATGGCTACACCTTC.

The gene calls are TRBV6-4 and TRBJ1-1; TRBD1 is a possible D gene (5 bases). V gave up 6 bases and J gave up 1 base, with 9 bases separating them. This CDR3 comprises 13 residues. The germline V gene has CDR1 MRHNA and CDR2 SNTAGT. CDR3 protein: CASSYQGNTEAFF. The CDR3 DNA reads as TGTGCCAGCAGCTACCAGGGGAACACTGAAGCTTTCTTT.

The genes are TRBV4-2 and TRBJ2-7; a possible D gene is TRBD2 (5 bases). Germline-derived CDR1 and CDR2 are LGHNA and YNFKEQ. The CDR3 runs 14 residues. Deletions cut 4 bases from V and 6 bases from J, with 16 bases between. The CDR3 sequence is CASSRERTGVEQYF. CDR3 in DNA: TGTGCCAGCAGCCGGGAACGGACTGGTGTCGAGCAGTACTTC.

The chain couples TRBV27 to TRBJ2-7; 11 bases align to TRBD1. V was clipped by 5 bases and J by 4 bases; unmatched bases: 7. CDR3 size: 15 residues. Germline lookup yields CDR1 MNHEY and CDR2 SMNVEV (reference sequence). CDR3 residues: CASSLNRDRGYEQYF. For the CDR3, the DNA is TGTGCCAGCAGTCTGAACCGGGACAGGGGGTACGAGCAGTACTTC.

This chain uses TRBV19 with TRBJ1-2, with 10 positions matching TRBD1. Germline V gene lookup returns CDR1 LNHDA and CDR2 SQIVND (reference sequence). The CDR3 loop spans 14 amino acids. After removal of 5 bases from V and 8 bases from J, the junction contained 8 bases not matched to a gene. The CDR3 protein is CASSQTGTGVGYTF. CDR3 DNA: TGTGCCAGTAGTCAAACCGGGACAGGGGTCGGCTACACCTTC.

The V gene is TRBV30, the J gene TRBJ2-4; D remains ambiguous. The germline V gene encodes CDR1 GTSNPN and CDR2 SVGIG (reference sequence). CDR3 length: 11 amino acids. CDR3 in amino acids: CAALAKNIQYF. In DNA, the CDR3 is TGTGCAGCTTTAGCCAAAAACATTCAGTACTTC.

The chain links TRBV9 to TRBJ1-1, with D possibly TRBD1 on 5 matching bases. The CDR3 has 14 amino acids. V gave up 4 bases and J gave up 1 base, with 11 bases separating them. Germline loops: CDR1 SGDLS, CDR2 YYNGEE. The CDR3 reads CASSPGEANTEAFF. The CDR3, as DNA: TGTGCCAGCAGCCCGGGGGAAGCGAACACTGAAGCTTTCTTT. The complete variable domain, with remaining parts taken from reference TRBV9 and TRBJ1-1, reads DSGVTQTPKHLITATGQRVTLRCSPRSGDLSVYWYQQSLDQGLQFLIQYYNGEERAKGNILERFSAQQFPDLHSELNLSSLELGDSALYFCASSPGEANTEAFFGQGTRLTVV.

This clone has just a few counts. The chain carries TRBV19 and TRBJ1-1; the D is unclear. The CDR3 has 14 amino acids. V lost 8 bases, J lost 1 base, and 14 bases lay in between. Per germline, CDR1 LNHDA and CDR2 SQIVND (reference sequence). The CDR3 spells CASAPNKGNTEAFF. CDR3 coding DNA: TGTGCCAGTGCGCCGAACAAAGGGAACACTGAAGCTTTCTTT.

This clone appeared a few times. The CDR3 coding sequence is TGTGCCAGCAGGACCCAGGGATACTATGGCTACACCTTC. Protein product: CASRTQGYYGYTF. The chain couples TRBV6-5 to TRBJ1-2, with a possible D match to TRBD1 (5 bases). The CDR3 contains 13 residues. CDR1 is MNHEY and CDR2 is SVGAGI in the germline V gene. The V end lost 6 bases, the J end lost 3 bases, and 11 bases lay between the germline ends.

This clone was seen once. The genes are TRBV19 and TRBJ2-4; D is uncertain. The germline V gene encodes CDR1 LNHDA and CDR2 SQIVND (reference sequence). CDR3 length: 11 residues. The V end was cut by 5 bases, the J end by 8 bases, with 7 bases between. The CDR3 protein is CASSPPDIQYF. The DNA of the CDR3 is TGTGCCAGTAGTCCCCCTGACATTCAGTACTTC.

This chain links TRBV6-5 with TRBJ2-3, with a possible D match to TRBD1 (5 bases). Trimming left V 6 bases short and J 3 bases short, with 10 bases between. Germline-derived CDR1 and CDR2 are MNHEY and SVGAGI. The CDR3 has 13 amino acids. CDR3 loop: CASSTRVTDTQYF. In DNA form, the CDR3 reads TGTGCCAGCAGCACCAGGGTGACAGATACGCAGTATTTT.

The CDR3 coding sequence is TGTGCCTGGAGTGTAAAGGACAGGGGAACAACTAATGAAAAACTGTTTTTT. Translating gives CAWSVKDRGTTNEKLFF. The V and J genes are TRBV30 and TRBJ1-4; 9 bases agree with TRBD1. Germline V gives CDR1 GTSNPN, CDR2 SVGIG (reference sequence). V lost 0 bases, J lost 0 bases, and 5 bases stayed unmatched. CDR3 length: 17 amino acids.